These 14 T cell receptor beta chains share one sample of origin, sequenced in a study of OX40 agonist ivuxolimab in advanced cancers. Repertoires were generated with immunoSEQ multiplex PCR, while TCRdb's copy carries only in-frame clones and drops some. The sample consists of around 50,000 clones, around 85% of them appearing once. This material consisted of CD4+ or CD8+ T cells sorted from blood, taken in a trial of the OX40 agonist ivuxolimab. Receptors were obtained from an adult with an advanced solid tumor such as melanoma, head and neck, liver or kidney cancer.

This sequence joins TRBV7-2 and TRBJ2-7; 10 bases fit TRBD2. V gave up 4 bases and J gave up 1 base; unmatched junction bases: 4. The CDR3 loop spans 15 amino acids. Germline V CDR1 and CDR2: SGHTA, FQGNSA. The CDR3 sequence: CASSSLAGVSYEQYF. For the CDR3, the DNA is TGTGCCAGCAGCTCTCTAGCGGGGGTGTCCTACGAGCAGTACTTC.

The count of this clone is one. The chain recombines TRBV9 with TRBJ2-2, with 9 bases matching TRBD1. V shed 3 bases, J shed 6 bases, and the junction held 12 bases outside the gene matches. CDR3 length: 17 residues. Germline CDR1 and CDR2: SGDLS and YYNGEE. The CDR3 spells CASSERVTGGNAGELFF. CDR3 nucleotides: TGTGCCAGCAGCGAGAGGGTTACAGGGGGCAACGCCGGGGAGCTGTTTTTT.

Here the CDR3 reads CASSPLAGGPSHDTQYF. The CDR3 DNA reads as TGTGCCAGCAGTCCCCTAGCGGGGGGCCCTTCACATGATACGCAGTATTTT. The J gene is TRBJ2-3, the V gene TRBV27, with TRBD2 identical over 11 bases. In germline, CDR1 is MNHEY, CDR2 SMNVEV (reference sequence). The CDR3 covers 17 residues. Germline trimming cut 5 bases from V and 6 bases from J; bases unmatched to any gene: 13.

The V and J genes are TRBV15 and TRBJ1-4, with TRBD1 matching 9 bases. CDR3 length: 15 residues. Germline CDR1 and CDR2: LNHNV and YYDKDF (reference sequence). The V segment lost 3 bases and the J segment 4 bases; nucleotides outside the gene matches: 3. The CDR3 nucleotides are TGTGCCACCAGCAGCACGGGACAGGGTAATGAAAAACTGTTTTTT. This codes for CATSSTGQGNEKLFF.

V is TRBV4-2 and J is TRBJ2-3; 8 bases line up with TRBD2. CDR1 and CDR2 from the germline V gene are LGHNA and YNFKEQ. The junction had 8 bases not matched to a gene; V was cut back by 2 bases and J by 4 bases. The CDR3 loop spans 16 amino acids. The CDR3, as DNA: TGTGCCAGCAGCCAACGCCCGGGACTAGTACCAGATACGCAGTATTTT. Translation: CASSQRPGLVPDTQYF.

There are a few counts of this clone. In the same sample, other DNA sequences code for this CDR3. The V and J genes are TRBV4-3 and TRBJ2-5; perhaps TRBD1 as D (6 bases). The CDR3 spans 15 residues. The V end lost 0 bases, the J end lost 2 bases, and 10 bases lay between the germline ends. Looked up from germline, CDR1 is LGHNA and CDR2 is YSLEER. Here the CDR3 DNA reads TGCGCCAGCAGCCAAGATTATAGGGGGCAAGAGACCCAGTACTTC. Residues: CASSQDYRGQETQYF.

The V gene is TRBV6-1, the J gene TRBJ2-2, with a weak D call TRBD1 (5 bases). The CDR3 is made up of 17 amino acids. The germline V gene has CDR1 MNHNS and CDR2 SASEGT. The V gene lost 2 bases and the J gene lost 1 base, with 14 bases spanning the gap. For the CDR3, the DNA is TGTGCCAGCAGTGAACTCCTCCCCAGGGAGAACACCGGGGAGCTGTTTTTT. Protein sequence: CASSELLPRENTGELFF.

The rearrangement joins TRBV4-3 to TRBJ1-5; D ambiguous. V lost 1 base and J 3 bases, leaving 4 bases between the germline ends. Per germline, CDR1 LGHNA and CDR2 YSLEER. This CDR3 is built from 13 residues. Here the CDR3 DNA reads TGCGCCAGCAGCCAAGCCCCCAATCAGCCCCAGCATTTT. Amino acid sequence: CASSQAPNQPQHF.

The J gene is TRBJ1-1, the V gene TRBV4-3; possible D gene TRBD1, 5 bases. CDR1 LGHNA and CDR2 YSLEER come from the germline V gene. Trimming stripped 1 base from V and 6 bases from J, with 15 bases between. The CDR3 is made up of 15 amino acids. This CDR3 reads CASSQGGGFMAEAFF. CDR3 nucleotide sequence: TGCGCCAGCAGCCAAGGGGGGGGTTTCATGGCTGAAGCTTTCTTT.

The CDR3, as DNA: TGTGCCAGCAGCGTAGCTGGGCAAAGCAAAAACGAGCAGTACTTC. Translation: CASSVAGQSKNEQYF. The rearrangement uses TRBV9 and TRBJ2-7; D unclear. This CDR3 region has 15 residues. Germline CDR1 reads SGDLS; CDR2 reads YYNGEE. The ends were cut back, 0 bases at V and 5 bases at J, with 15 bases in the middle.

The CDR3 nucleotides read TGTGCCAGCAGCTCTGGGACTTTTTTCAATGAGCAGTTCTTC. It encodes CASSSGTFFNEQFF. This chain joins TRBV7-2 and TRBJ2-1; D is possibly TRBD2 (6 bases). Germline V gives CDR1 SGHTA, CDR2 FQGNSA. CDR3 size: 14 residues. The germline V and J ends were trimmed by 4 bases and 6 bases, with 13 bases remaining between them. Together with reference TRBV7-2 and TRBJ2-1, the CDR3 gives the full variable domain: GAGVSQSPSNKVTEKGKDVELRCDPISGHTALYWYRQSLGQGLEFLIYFQGNSAPDKSGLPSDRFSAERTGGSVSTLTIQRTQQEDSAVYLCASSSGTFFNEQFFGPGTRLTVL.

The chain couples TRBV6-1 to TRBJ2-7; D gene unclear. V lost 3 bases, J lost 2 bases, and 2 bases lay in between. The CDR3 is 11 amino acids. Germline loops: CDR1 MNHNS, CDR2 SASEGT. This CDR3 reads CASSDAYEQYF. The CDR3 coding sequence is TGTGCCAGCAGTGACGCCTACGAGCAGTACTTC.

This clone is categorized as medium-sized. The V gene is TRBV5-4, the J gene TRBJ2-3; D remains ambiguous. The V gene lost 3 bases and the J gene lost 0 bases, with 11 bases spanning the gap. Germline V gene data show CDR1 as SGHNT and CDR2 as YYREEE (reference sequence). CDR3 length: 15 amino acids. The CDR3 DNA is TGTGCCAGCAGCTCCCTCGAAACTAGCACAGATACGCAGTATTTT. Amino acid sequence: CASSSLETSTDTQYF.

V and J are TRBV7-2 and TRBJ1-1, with D possibly being TRBD1 (5 bases). CDR3 length: 16 amino acids. Between the trimmed V and J ends, which lost 5 bases and 3 bases, there was a span of 19 bases. Germline CDR1 reads SGHTA; CDR2 reads FQGNSA. CDR3: CASSAPDRMVYTEAFF. The CDR3 DNA reads as TGTGCCAGCAGCGCACCCGACAGAATGGTATACACTGAAGCTTTCTTT.